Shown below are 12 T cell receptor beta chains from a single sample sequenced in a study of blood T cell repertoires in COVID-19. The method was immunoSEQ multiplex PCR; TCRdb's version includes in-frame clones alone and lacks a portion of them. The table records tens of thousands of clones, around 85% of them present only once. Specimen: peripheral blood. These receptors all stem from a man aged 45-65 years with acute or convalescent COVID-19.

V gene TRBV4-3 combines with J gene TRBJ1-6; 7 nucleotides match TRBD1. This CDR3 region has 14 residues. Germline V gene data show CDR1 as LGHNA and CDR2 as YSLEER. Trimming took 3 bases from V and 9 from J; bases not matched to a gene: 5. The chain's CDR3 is CASSQGTVGSPLHF. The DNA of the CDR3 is TGCGCCAGCAGCCAGGGGACAGTCGGTTCACCCCTCCACTTT.

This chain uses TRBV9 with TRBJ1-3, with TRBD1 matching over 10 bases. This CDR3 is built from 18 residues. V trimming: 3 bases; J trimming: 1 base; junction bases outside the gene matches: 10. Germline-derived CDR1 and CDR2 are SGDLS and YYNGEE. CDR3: CASSEGTGDLSSGNTIYF. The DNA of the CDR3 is TGTGCCAGCAGCGAGGGGACAGGGGATCTTTCATCTGGAAACACCATATATTTT.

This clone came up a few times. Here the CDR3 DNA reads TGTGCCAGCAGTTTACAGACTATGACAGGGGCCGGGAATCAGCCCCAGCATTTT. Its translation: CASSLQTMTGAGNQPQHF. The V and J genes are TRBV28 and TRBJ1-5, with 8 bases fitting TRBD1. The CDR3 covers 18 residues. V lost 2 bases and J lost 4; bases outside the gene matches: 13. The germline gives CDR1 MDHEN, CDR2 SYDVKM.

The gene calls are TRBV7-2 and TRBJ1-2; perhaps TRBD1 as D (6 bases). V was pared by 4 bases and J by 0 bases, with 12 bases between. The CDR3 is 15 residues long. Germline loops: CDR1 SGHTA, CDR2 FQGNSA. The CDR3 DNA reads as TGTGCCAGCAGCTCCTCCCGGGACACTAACTATGGCTACACCTTC. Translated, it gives CASSSSRDTNYGYTF.

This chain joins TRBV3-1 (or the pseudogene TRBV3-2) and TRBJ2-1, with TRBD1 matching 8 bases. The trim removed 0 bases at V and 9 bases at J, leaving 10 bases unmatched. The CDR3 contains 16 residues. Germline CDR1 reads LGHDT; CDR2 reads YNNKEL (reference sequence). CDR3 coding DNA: TGTGCCAGCAGCCAAGAACAGGGCAGGGGGCGCGTTGAGCAGTTCTTC. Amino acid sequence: CASSQEQGRGRVEQFF.

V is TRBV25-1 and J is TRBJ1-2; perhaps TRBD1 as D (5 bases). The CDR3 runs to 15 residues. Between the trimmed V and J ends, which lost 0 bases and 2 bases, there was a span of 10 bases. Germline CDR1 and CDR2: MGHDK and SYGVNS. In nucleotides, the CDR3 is TGTGCCAGCAGTGAATATAGCCAGGGAAACTATGGCTACACCTTC. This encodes CASSEYSQGNYGYTF.

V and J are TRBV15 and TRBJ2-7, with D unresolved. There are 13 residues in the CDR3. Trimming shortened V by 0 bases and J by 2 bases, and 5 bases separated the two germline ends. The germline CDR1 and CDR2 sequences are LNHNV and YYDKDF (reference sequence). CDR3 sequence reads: CATSREETYEQYF. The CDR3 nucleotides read TGTGCCACCAGCAGAGAGGAGACCTACGAGCAGTACTTC. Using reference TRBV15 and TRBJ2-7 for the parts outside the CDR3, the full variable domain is DAMVIQNPRYQVTQFGKPVTLSCSQTLNHNVMYWYQQKSSQAPKLLFHYYDKDFNNEADTPDNFQSRRPNTSFCFLDIRSPGLGDTAMYLCATSREETYEQYFGPGTRLTVT.

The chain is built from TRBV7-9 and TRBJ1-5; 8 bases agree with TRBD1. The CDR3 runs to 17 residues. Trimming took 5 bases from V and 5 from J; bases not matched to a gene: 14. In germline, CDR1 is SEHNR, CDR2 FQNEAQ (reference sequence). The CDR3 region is CASSRTGLDRDYQPQHF. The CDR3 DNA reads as TGTGCCAGCAGCCGAACTGGGTTGGACAGGGATTATCAGCCCCAGCATTTT.

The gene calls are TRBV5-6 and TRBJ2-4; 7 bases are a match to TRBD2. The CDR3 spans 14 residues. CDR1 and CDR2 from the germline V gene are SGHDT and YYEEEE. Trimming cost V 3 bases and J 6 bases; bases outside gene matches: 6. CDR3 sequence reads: CASSYRDYLNIQYF. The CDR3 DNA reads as TGTGCCAGCAGCTACCGGGACTACCTAAACATTCAGTACTTC.

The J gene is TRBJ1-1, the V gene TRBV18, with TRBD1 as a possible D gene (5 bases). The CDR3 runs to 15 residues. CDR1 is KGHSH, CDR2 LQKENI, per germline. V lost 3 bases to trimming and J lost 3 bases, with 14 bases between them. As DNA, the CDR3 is TGTGCCAGCTCACCTACACACGGAGGGGACACTGAAGCTTTCTTT. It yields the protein CASSPTHGGDTEAFF.

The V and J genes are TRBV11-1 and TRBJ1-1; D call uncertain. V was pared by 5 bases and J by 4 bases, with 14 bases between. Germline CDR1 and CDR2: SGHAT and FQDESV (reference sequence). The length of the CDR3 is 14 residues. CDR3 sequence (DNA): TGTGCCAGCAGCAAGAACCCGAGGGTCACTGAAGCTTTCTTT. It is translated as CASSKNPRVTEAFF.

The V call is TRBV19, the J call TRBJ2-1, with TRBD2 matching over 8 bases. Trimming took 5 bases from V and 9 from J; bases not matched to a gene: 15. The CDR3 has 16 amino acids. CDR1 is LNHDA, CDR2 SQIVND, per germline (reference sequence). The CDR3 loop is CASSPAGQRGRVEQFF. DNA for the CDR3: TGTGCCAGTAGTCCCGCCGGCCAGCGGGGGAGGGTTGAGCAGTTCTTC.